This entry lists 24 T cell receptor beta chains sequenced from one sample in a study of T cells in Graves' hyperthyroidism and ophthalmopathy. RNA transcripts were the template for amplifying TCR beta CDR3 regions. HTBI primers were the set used in a first-round RT-PCR of the TCR CDR3. TCRdb recomputed calls from the multiplex PCR reads with MiXCR, one row per CDR3 protein. The repertoire holds just under 750,000 distinct CDR3 sequences, with 35% as singletons. Sample: blood. These receptors were collected from a woman aged 40 to 50 with Graves' hyperthyroidism.

As concerns this clonotype: One end of the junction varies from germline; a read error may be responsible. CDR3 region: CAISSFLAGSTDAQYF. CDR3 nucleotide sequence: TGTGCCATCAGTAGTTTCCTAGCGGGGAGCACAGATGCGCAGTATTTT. This sequence joins TRBV10-3 and TRBJ2-3, with 9 bases that match TRBD2. The CDR3 is 16 residues long. The germline CDR1 and CDR2 sequences are ENHRY and SYGVKD.

A few counts support this clonotype. The chain is built from TRBV10-3 and TRBJ1-1; a weak D match, TRBD1 (6 bases). Germline V gives CDR1 ENHRY, CDR2 SYGVKD. Trimming removed 10 bases at V and 2 bases at J, with 17 bases between. The CDR3 totals 14 residues. This CDR3 reads CASALRQVNTEAFF. CDR3 coding DNA: TGTGCCAGTGCCCTCCGACAGGTTAACACTGAAGCTTTCTTT.

There are many counts of this clonotype. The genes are TRBV19 and TRBJ1-2; D gene ambiguous. Per the germline V gene, CDR1 is LNHDA and CDR2 is SQIVND (reference sequence). The CDR3 length is 12 residues. V dropped 6 bases and J dropped 8 bases, with 13 bases sitting between them. The CDR3 is CASSPRRAGYTF. CDR3 nucleotides: TGTGCCAGTAGCCCGCGGAGGGCGGGCTACACCTTC.

This clonotype was found many times. The chain has TRBV4-3 and TRBJ1-2; weak D call: TRBD1 (5 bases). V lost 4 bases and J lost 2, with 8 bases in between. CDR1 is LGHNA, CDR2 YSLEER, per germline. The length of the CDR3 is 13 residues. The CDR3 sequence: CASSPEGNYGYTF. Written as DNA, the CDR3 is TGCGCCAGCAGCCCGGAGGGGAACTATGGCTACACCTTC.

This clonotype was counted at least ten times. The V and J genes are TRBV3-1 and TRBJ2-5; perhaps TRBD1 as D (6 bases). CDR1 is LGHDT, CDR2 YNNKEL, per germline (reference sequence). The CDR3 extends over 13 amino acids. V lost 4 bases to trimming and J lost 10 bases, with 16 bases between them. The CDR3 nucleotides are TGTGCCAGCAGCCGAGGACAGTCTCGGGTCCAGTACTTC. It is translated as CASSRGQSRVQYF.

This clonotype was counted many times. The V and J genes are TRBV29-1 and TRBJ1-5, with TRBD1 matching 10 bases. The germline gives CDR1 SQVTM, CDR2 ANQGSEA. V trimming: 4 bases; J trimming: 7 bases; junction bases outside the gene matches: 10. There are 15 residues in the CDR3. CDR3 loop: CSVGTGGIPPQPQHF. CDR3 bases: TGCAGCGTTGGGACAGGGGGGATTCCACCCCAGCCCCAGCATTTT.

This clonotype occurred many times. J is TRBJ1-2 and V is TRBV2; 9 nucleotides align to TRBD1. J gave up 5 bases and V 1 base, and 8 bases lay outside the gene matches. CDR3 length: 16 amino acids. Germline CDR1 is SNHLY and CDR2 is FYNNEI. The CDR3 reads CASSEGTGAGGYGYTF. Written as DNA, the CDR3 is TGTGCCAGCAGTGAAGGGACAGGGGCCGGGGGATATGGCTACACCTTC.

This clonotype was picked up many times. The V and J genes are TRBV10-3 and TRBJ2-7; D perhaps matches TRBD1 (6 bases). Trimming left V 8 bases short and J 7 bases short, with 18 bases between. Germline V gives CDR1 ENHRY, CDR2 SYGVKD. The CDR3 contains 13 residues. CDR3 residues: CAIGTGTKREQYF. The CDR3 DNA follows: TGTGCCATCGGGACCGGGACAAAAAGGGAGCAGTACTTC.

The sample holds many counts of this clonotype. The CDR3 DNA follows: TGCAGTGCTAGAGATCGGGGGGGCACAGATACGCAGTATTTT. As protein: CSARDRGGTDTQYF. V usage is TRBV20-1 and J usage is TRBJ2-5; 7 bases are shared with TRBD2. The J call may be mistaken, given a closer DNA end match to TRBJ2-3. Germline V CDR1 and CDR2: DFQATT, SNEGSKA (reference sequence). CDR3 length: 14 amino acids.

This rearrangement joins TRBV25-1 to TRBJ2-7; 11 bases agree with TRBD2. J was trimmed by 3 bases and V by 11 bases; bases with no gene match: 12. The CDR3 is 15 amino acids. Per the germline V gene, CDR1 is MGHDK and CDR2 is SYGVNS. CDR3 bases: TGTGCCTCCTTAAGACTAGCGGGACTGAGCTACGAGCAGTACTTC. It codes for CASLRLAGLSYEQYF.

The chain combines TRBV12-3 or TRBV12-4 with TRBJ1-2; D is possibly TRBD1 (5 bases). V lost 4 bases to trimming and J lost 12 bases, with 18 bases between them. The CDR3 runs to 13 residues. For the CDR3, the DNA is TGTGCCAGCAGTTCCATCGGACCCGACAGAGACACCTTC. This encodes CASSSIGPDRDTF.

On this clonotype: A read error may be the cause here, since a much bigger clone is one base away. The chain combines TRBV5-4 with TRBJ1-5; a weak D match, TRBD1 (5 bases). CDR3 length: 14 amino acids. The germline V gene has CDR1 SGHNT and CDR2 YYREEE (reference sequence). Trimming pared 0 bases from V and 11 bases from J, leaving 15 bases between. CDR3 sequence (DNA): TGTGCCAGCAGCTTGGAAGGGGATCGGCAGACCCAGCATTTT. The encoded protein is CASSLEGDRQTQHF.

The rearrangement joins TRBV6-5 to TRBJ2-5; D ambiguous. V lost 4 bases and J 7 bases, leaving 13 bases between the germline ends. Germline-derived CDR1 and CDR2 are MNHEY and SVGAGI. The CDR3 runs to 13 residues. The CDR3 loop reads CASSFGQEGTQYF. CDR3 DNA: TGTGCCAGCAGTTTCGGGCAGGAAGGGACCCAGTACTTC.

Many counts were recorded for this clonotype. The junction shows a germline mismatch at one end, possibly a read error. The chain is built from TRBV5-1 and TRBJ2-5; no definite D call. The CDR3 contains 13 residues. The germline gives CDR1 SGHRS, CDR2 YFSETQ. CDR3 DNA: TGTGCCAGCAGTTTACTGGGTCAAGAGACCCAGTACTTC. Translation: CASSLLGQETQYF.

V is TRBV10-2 and J is TRBJ2-2; 7 nucleotides line up with TRBD2. This CDR3 comprises 17 residues. The V and J ends lost 3 bases and 0 bases, in that order; junction bases with no gene match: 7. Germline values: CDR1 WSHSY, CDR2 SAAADI. The CDR3 spells CASSDSSGHANTGELFF. In DNA, the CDR3 is TGCGCCAGCAGTGATAGTAGCGGGCACGCGAACACCGGGGAGCTGTTTTTT.

The sample holds many counts of this clonotype. The V call is TRBV29-1, the J call TRBJ2-6; 7 bases are shared with TRBD1. This CDR3 comprises 11 residues. Trimming removed 6 bases from V and 10 bases from J; junction bases left unmatched: 3. The germline CDR1 and CDR2 sequences are SQVTM and ANQGSEA. CDR3 nucleotides: TGCAGCGTGGGACAGTCGAACGTCCTGACTTTC. Amino acids: CSVGQSNVLTF.

This rearrangement joins TRBV3-1 to TRBJ1-1; no firm D call. The CDR3 sequence is 13 residues long. Germline CDR1 LGHDT, CDR2 YNNKEL (reference sequence). The V and J ends lost 0 bases and 7 bases respectively, with 9 bases between them. This CDR3 is CASSQESPFEAFF. CDR3 in DNA: TGTGCCAGCAGCCAAGAATCCCCCTTTGAAGCTTTCTTT.

The rearrangement joins TRBV29-1 to TRBJ2-2, with 10 nucleotides matching TRBD2. The CDR3 runs 15 residues. Germline V CDR1 and CDR2: SQVTM, ANQGSEA. V gave up 3 bases and J gave up 1 base; unmatched junction bases: 2. The CDR3 protein is CSVEVAGGNTGELFF. In DNA, the CDR3 is TGCAGCGTTGAGGTAGCGGGAGGGAACACCGGGGAGCTGTTTTTT.

This clonotype has at least ten counts. J is TRBJ1-5 and V is TRBV20-1; D is ambiguous. The ends were cut back, 5 bases at V and 6 bases at J, with 11 bases in the middle. The CDR3 has 12 residues. Germline CDR1 reads DFQATT; CDR2 reads SNEGSKA (reference sequence). CDR3 protein: CSAGLWGQPQHF. The CDR3 DNA reads as TGCAGTGCTGGGCTTTGGGGTCAGCCCCAGCATTTT.

The chain recombines TRBV20-1 with TRBJ2-3; 10 nucleotides match TRBD2. V gave up 6 bases and J gave up 13 bases; unmatched junction bases: 10. CDR1 is DFQATT, CDR2 SNEGSKA, per germline (reference sequence). The CDR3 length is 12 residues. CDR3 nucleotide sequence: TGCAGTGCGCGCCTCAGCGGGAGGGTGGAGTATTTT. This sequence encodes CSARLSGRVEYF.

V gene TRBV9 combines with J gene TRBJ2-2; maybe TRBD1 (6 bases). This CDR3 comprises 17 residues. CDR1 and CDR2 from the germline V gene are SGDLS and YYNGEE. V was pared by 4 bases and J by 4 bases, with 20 bases between. CDR3 coding DNA: TGTGCCAGCAGCCAAGAGCGGCCAGGGGCTGGCACCGGGGAGCTGTTTTTT. Its protein product is CASSQERPGAGTGELFF.

This clonotype was seen repeatedly, ten times or more. V and J are TRBV19 and TRBJ2-5; D is perhaps TRBD2 (5 bases). The CDR3 sequence is 13 residues long. V was clipped by 7 bases and J by 3 bases, with 12 bases between them. Looked up from germline, CDR1 is LNHDA and CDR2 is SQIVND (reference sequence). The chain's CDR3 is CASTPPGKETQYF. The DNA of the CDR3 is TGTGCCAGTACCCCCCCGGGGAAAGAGACCCAGTACTTC.

The CDR3 protein is CASSSPAGGNTGELFF. The CDR3 DNA reads as TGTGCCAGCAGCTCGCCGGCGGGAGGGAACACCGGGGAGCTGTTTTTT. This sequence joins TRBV7-3 and TRBJ2-2, with 8 bases lining up with TRBD2. J lost 1 base, V lost 4 bases, and 5 bases had no gene match. Germline V gene lookup returns CDR1 SGHTA and CDR2 FQGTGA. The CDR3 consists of 16 residues.

As concerns this clonotype: One end of the junction varies from germline; a read error may be responsible. The rearrangement joins TRBV20-1 to TRBJ2-7, with a possible D match to TRBD2 (7 bases). Germline CDR1 is DFQATT and CDR2 is SNEGSKA (reference sequence). The CDR3 length is 13 residues. CDR3 nucleotides: TGCAGTATCAAGGGGGGGAGCTCCTACGAGCAGCACTTC. Its translation is CSIKGGSSYEQHF.